What follows are 19 T cell receptor beta chains derived from one specimen sequenced in a study of cytomegalovirus exposure and HLA in healthy donors. PCR primers comprised 60 Vbeta and 13 Jbeta primers. Repertoires were generated with immunoSEQ multiplex PCR, while TCRdb's copy carries only in-frame clones and drops some. The sample records 150,000 to 200,000 clones, 60% to 85% being singletons. Source material: PBMCs. These receptors were obtained from a female donor in good health and CMV-seronegative.

V is TRBV19 and J is TRBJ2-5, with 7 bases matching TRBD2. With 6 bases clipped from V and 2 bases from J, the junction kept 9 bases outside the gene matches. This CDR3 has 15 amino acids. Germline values: CDR1 LNHDA, CDR2 SQIVND (reference sequence). Here the CDR3 DNA reads TGTGCCAGTAGCTTCCGGGGGGTGCAGCAAGAGACCCAGTACTTC. It specifies CASSFRGVQQETQYF.

The rearrangement links TRBV7-3 to TRBJ1-6; D gene unclear. The germline V gene has CDR1 SGHTA and CDR2 FQGTGA. The CDR3 sequence is 13 residues long. Trimming took off 1 base at V and 8 bases at J, with 6 bases between the two ends. This CDR3 reads CASSLSQDSPLHF. CDR3 DNA: TGTGCCAGCAGCTTAAGTCAGGATTCACCCCTCCACTTT.

DNA for the CDR3: TGCGCCAGCAGCCAAGATCGGTCTGGGGCCAACGTCCTGACTTTC. It encodes CASSQDRSGANVLTF. This chain links TRBV4-3 with TRBJ2-6; D unresolved. Germline V gene lookup returns CDR1 LGHNA and CDR2 YSLEER. Trimming stripped 0 bases from V and 1 base from J, with 4 bases between. The CDR3 is 15 residues long.

This clone came up once. V and J are TRBV29-1 and TRBJ2-7, with D perhaps matching TRBD1 (6 bases). The CDR3 covers 12 residues. Between the trimmed V and J ends, which lost 6 bases and 0 bases, there was a span of 9 bases. Germline-derived CDR1 and CDR2 are SQVTM and ANQGSEA. The CDR3 region is CSVRQDSYEQYF. The CDR3 DNA is TGCAGCGTCCGACAGGACTCCTACGAGCAGTACTTC.

This chain uses TRBV19 with TRBJ2-3; D ambiguous. The CDR3 runs 11 residues. Germline CDR1 and CDR2: LNHDA and SQIVND (reference sequence). V lost 8 bases and J 0 bases, leaving 3 bases between the germline ends. The CDR3 DNA is TGTGCCAGTCAGAGCACAGATACGCAGTATTTT. This gives the protein CASQSTDTQYF.

The chain links TRBV7-6 to TRBJ2-2; D is uncertain. Germline values: CDR1 SGHVS, CDR2 FNYEAQ. V was trimmed by 8 bases and J by 6 bases, leaving 13 bases between them. The CDR3 runs 13 residues. In DNA, the CDR3 is TGTGCCAGCGAGTCCCTCTCCCCCGGGGAGCTGTTTTTT. As protein: CASESLSPGELFF.

The chain combines TRBV2 with TRBJ2-7; 12 bases line up with TRBD1. The CDR3 is 14 residues long. CDR1 is SNHLY and CDR2 is FYNNEI in the germline V gene. V shed 7 bases, J shed 6 bases, and the junction held 7 bases outside the gene matches. CDR3: CASIGDRGRPEQYF. In DNA form, the CDR3 reads TGTGCCAGCATCGGGGACAGGGGGCGCCCCGAGCAGTACTTC.

This chain connects TRBV4-1 to TRBJ2-1; a weak D match, TRBD2 (6 bases). Germline CDR1 and CDR2: MGHRA and YSYEKL. This CDR3 comprises 13 residues. V shed 5 bases and J shed 12 bases, with 17 bases lying between them. CDR3 region: CASSDSGSKGQFF. In DNA, the CDR3 is TGCGCCAGCAGCGACTCCGGGAGTAAGGGGCAGTTCTTC.

The chain has TRBV28 and TRBJ2-3; no clear D gene. The ends were cut back, 6 bases at V and 3 bases at J, with 13 bases in the middle. The CDR3 is made up of 14 amino acids. Germline assignment: CDR1 MDHEN and CDR2 SYDVKM. The CDR3 sequence: CASSQARITDTQYF. In DNA form, the CDR3 reads TGTGCCAGCAGCCAAGCCAGGATAACAGATACGCAGTATTTT.

This chain joins TRBV11-2 and TRBJ1-5; D possibly corresponds to TRBD1 (5 bases). This CDR3 has 15 residues. V lost 5 bases and J lost 4, with 15 bases in between. Germline CDR1 reads SGHAT; CDR2 reads FQNNGV. The CDR3: CASSQDRSPNQPQHF. The CDR3 DNA is TGTGCCAGCAGCCAAGACAGAAGCCCTAATCAGCCCCAGCATTTT.

The gene calls are TRBV5-1 and TRBJ2-7, with TRBD1 matching 8 bases. CDR3 size: 14 residues. Germline-derived CDR1 and CDR2 are SGHRS and YFSETQ. V dropped 4 bases and J dropped 3; count of bases not matched to a gene: 6. This CDR3 is CASSTGTGNYEQYF. The CDR3 DNA sequence: TGCGCCAGCAGCACCGGGACAGGCAACTACGAGCAGTACTTC.

The chain links TRBV27 to TRBJ1-5; D is unclear. This CDR3 is built from 14 residues. V was clipped by 2 bases and J by 11 bases, with 16 bases between them. The V gene's germline CDR1 is MNHEY and CDR2 SMNVEV (reference sequence). The chain's CDR3 is CASSLKEARMAQHF. The DNA of the CDR3 is TGTGCCAGCAGTTTAAAGGAGGCGCGGATGGCCCAGCATTTT.

A remark on this clone: Other DNA sequences in the same sample also yield this CDR3. The chain is built from TRBV4-2 and TRBJ2-1; 8 bases line up with TRBD2. CDR1 and CDR2 (germline): LGHNA, YNFKEQ. V gave up 1 base and J gave up 6 bases; unmatched junction bases: 5. The CDR3 extends over 15 amino acids. The CDR3 region is CASSQAGGRGNEQFF. The DNA of the CDR3 is TGTGCCAGCAGCCAAGCGGGAGGGCGGGGCAATGAGCAGTTCTTC.

A single count supports this clone. The chain has TRBV7-2 and TRBJ2-5; a weak D match, TRBD2 (5 bases). The J call may be faulty, since TRBJ2-7 better matches the DNA end. The CDR3 runs 13 residues. In germline, CDR1 is SGHTA, CDR2 FQGNSA. Written as DNA, the CDR3 is TGTGCCAGCAGCTCCCGGGATTCCTACGAGCAGTACTTC. It codes for CASSSRDSYEQYF.

The V and J genes are TRBV11-2 and TRBJ2-3; 10 bases map to TRBD2. Germline CDR1 reads SGHAT; CDR2 reads FQNNGV. The CDR3 has 16 residues. V gave up 6 bases and J gave up 3 bases; unmatched junction bases: 9. This CDR3 reads CASSTLAGAYTDTQYF. The CDR3 DNA follows: TGTGCCAGCAGTACTCTAGCGGGGGCCTATACAGATACGCAGTATTTT.

This chain joins TRBV18 and TRBJ2-1; 9 bases map to TRBD2. The CDR3 runs to 16 residues. The germline V gene encodes CDR1 KGHSH and CDR2 LQKENI. The trim removed 6 bases at V and 4 bases at J, leaving 10 bases unmatched. Here the CDR3 reads CASSRTASGAYNEQFF. CDR3 sequence (DNA): TGTGCCAGCTCCCGCACGGCTAGCGGGGCATACAATGAGCAGTTCTTC. The full variable domain, with the rest looked up from reference TRBV18 and TRBJ2-1, is NAGVMQNPRHLVRRRGQEARLRCSPMKGHSHVYWYRQLPEEGLKFMVYLQKENIIDESGMPKERFSAEFPKEGPSILRIQQVVRGDSAAYFCASSRTASGAYNEQFFGPGTRLTVL.

This chain links TRBV29-1 with TRBJ2-3, with 11 bases that match TRBD2. The CDR3 is made up of 17 amino acids. Germline CDR1 SQVTM, CDR2 ANQGSEA. V shed 0 bases, J shed 2 bases, and the junction held 7 bases outside the gene matches. CDR3 coding DNA: TGCAGCGTTGAAGATCTGGGGACTAGCGGTTACACAGATACGCAGTATTTT. Translating it yields CSVEDLGTSGYTDTQYF.

The chain is built from TRBV6-5 and TRBJ1-2; D is perhaps TRBD1 (6 bases). Germline V gene lookup returns CDR1 MNHEY and CDR2 SVGAGI. V lost 6 bases, J lost 0 bases, and 14 bases lay in between. The CDR3 has 15 amino acids. This CDR3 is CASSREGETNYGYTF. CDR3 sequence (DNA): TGTGCCAGCAGCAGGGAGGGGGAGACTAACTATGGCTACACCTTC.

V and J are TRBV9 and TRBJ2-5; 8 bases agree with TRBD1. CDR3 length equals 15 residues. With 0 bases clipped from V and 2 bases from J, the junction kept 3 bases outside the gene matches. Looked up from germline, CDR1 is SGDLS and CDR2 is YYNGEE. CDR3 residues: CASSVGRTGQETQYF. DNA for the CDR3: TGTGCCAGCAGCGTAGGGAGGACAGGGCAAGAGACCCAGTACTTC.